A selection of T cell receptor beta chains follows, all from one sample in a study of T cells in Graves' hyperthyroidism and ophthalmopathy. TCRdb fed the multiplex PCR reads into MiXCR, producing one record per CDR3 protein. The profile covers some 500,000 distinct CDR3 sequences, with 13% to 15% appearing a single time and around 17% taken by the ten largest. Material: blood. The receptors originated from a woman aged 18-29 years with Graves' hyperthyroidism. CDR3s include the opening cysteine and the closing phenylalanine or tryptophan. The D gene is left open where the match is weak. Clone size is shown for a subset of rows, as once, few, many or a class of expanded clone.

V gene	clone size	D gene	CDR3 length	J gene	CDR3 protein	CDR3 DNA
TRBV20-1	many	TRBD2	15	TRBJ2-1	CSANPGTSGYNEQFF	TGCAGTGCTAATCCCGGGACTAGCGGATACAATGAGCAGTTCTTC
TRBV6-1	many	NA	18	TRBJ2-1	CASSSPKDRDSPYNEQFF	TGTGCCAGCAGTTCCCCCAAAGACCGGGACTCCCCCTACAATGAGCAGTTCTTC
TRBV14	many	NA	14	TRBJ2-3	CASSQVGATDTQYF	TGTGCCAGCAGCCAAGTTGGAGCCACAGATACGCAGTATTTT
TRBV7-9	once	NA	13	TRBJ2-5	CASNPGLQEAQYF	TGCGCCAGCAATCCAGGGCTTCAAGAGGCCCAGTACTTC
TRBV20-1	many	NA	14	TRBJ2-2	CSAGTGSNTGELFF	TGCAGTGCCGGGACGGGTTCGAACACCGGGGAGCTGTTTTTT
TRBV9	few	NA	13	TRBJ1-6	CASSNSYNSPLHF	TGTGCCAGCAGCAACTCCTATAATTCACCCCTCCACTTT
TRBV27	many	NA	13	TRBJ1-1	CASRASRGTEAFF	TGTGCCAGCAGGGCCAGCCGGGGCACTGAAGCTTTCTTT
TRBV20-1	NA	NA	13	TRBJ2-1	CSANRVRGNEQFF	TGCAGTGCTAACCGAGTTAGGGGCAATGAGCAGTTCTTC
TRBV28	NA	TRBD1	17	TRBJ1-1	CASSRWGTGRRNTEAFF	TGTGCCAGCAGTCGATGGGGGACAGGGCGTCGGAACACTGAAGCTTTCTTT
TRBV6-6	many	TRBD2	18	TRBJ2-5	CASSYSISSGGRRETQYF	TGTGCCAGCAGTTACTCGATCTCCTCGGGAGGGCGACGAGAGACCCAGTACTTC
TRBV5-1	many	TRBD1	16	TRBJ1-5	CASSPGQGRSNQPQHF	TGCGCCAGCAGTCCCGGACAGGGAAGGAGCAATCAGCCCCAGCATTTT
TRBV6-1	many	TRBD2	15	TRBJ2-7	CASSEYSGFAYEQYF	TGTGCCAGCAGTGAATATAGCGGGTTTGCCTACGAGCAGTACTTC
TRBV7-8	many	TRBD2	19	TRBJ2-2	CASRGGLTSGTSSTGELFF	TGTGCCAGCAGAGGAGGGTTGACTAGCGGGACCTCGAGCACCGGGGAGCTGTTTTTT
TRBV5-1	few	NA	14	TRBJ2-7	CASSLQGEWGEQYF	TGCGCCAGCAGCCTACAGGGAGAGTGGGGCGAGCAGTACTTC
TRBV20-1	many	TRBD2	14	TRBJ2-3	CSARAIAGTDTQYF	TGCAGTGCTAGAGCTATAGCGGGAACAGATACGCAGTATTTT
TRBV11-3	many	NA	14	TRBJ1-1	CASSHGGLYTEAFF	TGTGCCAGCAGCCATGGGGGGTTGTACACTGAAGCTTTCTTT
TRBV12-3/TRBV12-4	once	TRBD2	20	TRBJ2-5	CASSTPSDRRLAGLQETQYF	TGTGCCAGCAGCACCCCCTCGGACAGGAGACTAGCGGGCCTCCAAGAGACCCAGTACTTC
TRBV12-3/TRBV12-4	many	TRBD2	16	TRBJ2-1	CASSAYLGLAGGEQFF	TGTGCCAGCAGCGCCTACCTGGGACTAGCGGGAGGTGAGCAGTTCTTC
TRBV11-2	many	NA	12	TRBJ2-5	CASSRNQETQYF	TGTGCCAGCAGCCGGAACCAAGAGACCCAGTACTTC
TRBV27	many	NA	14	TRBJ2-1	CASSFETSTNEQFF	TGTGCCAGCAGTTTCGAGACGTCAACTAATGAGCAGTTCTTC
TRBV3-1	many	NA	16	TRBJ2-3	CASSQVTSVHPDTQYF	TGTGCCAGCAGCCAAGTAACAAGCGTACACCCAGATACGCAGTATTTT
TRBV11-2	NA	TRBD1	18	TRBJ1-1	CASTTQPGQGGGDTEAFF	TGTGCCAGCACCACCCAACCGGGACAGGGGGGGGGGGACACTGAAGCTTTCTTT
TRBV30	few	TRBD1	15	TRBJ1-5	CAWNQGAVSNQPQHF	TGTGCCTGGAACCAGGGGGCTGTAAGCAATCAGCCCCAGCATTTT
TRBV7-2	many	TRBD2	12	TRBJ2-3	CASSLAGVTQYF	TGTGCCAGCAGTTTAGCGGGAGTAACGCAGTATTTT
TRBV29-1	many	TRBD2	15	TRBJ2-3	CSVEREALLSDTQYF	TGCAGCGTTGAGCGGGAGGCCCTCCTTTCGGATACGCAGTATTTT
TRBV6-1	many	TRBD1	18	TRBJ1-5	CASSGRQGGFISNQPQHF	TGTGCCAGCAGTGGACGACAGGGGGGCTTTATTAGCAATCAGCCCCAGCATTTT
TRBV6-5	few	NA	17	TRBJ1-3	CASSYFLDGRSGNTIYF	TGTGCCAGCAGTTACTTTTTGGACGGCCGCTCTGGAAACACCATATATTTT
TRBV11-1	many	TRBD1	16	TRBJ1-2	CASSLWRDSTYYGYTF	TGTGCCAGCAGCTTATGGCGGGACAGTACTTACTATGGCTACACCTTC
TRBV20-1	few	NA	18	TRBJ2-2	CSARAVAGGRAHTGELFF	TGCAGTGCTAGAGCGGTAGCAGGGGGGAGGGCCCACACCGGGGAGCTGTTTTTT
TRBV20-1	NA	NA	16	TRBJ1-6	CSARTTPTGLNSPLHF	TGCAGTGCCCGCACGACCCCCACAGGCCTTAATTCACCCCTCCACTTT
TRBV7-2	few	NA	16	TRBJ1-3	CASSLAGPSSGNTIYF	TGTGCCAGCAGCTTAGCCGGACCCAGCTCTGGAAACACCATATATTTT
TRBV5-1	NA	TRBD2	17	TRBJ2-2	CASSWPTSGVNTGELFF	TGCGCCAGCAGCTGGCCGACTAGCGGGGTGAACACCGGGGAGCTGTTTTTT
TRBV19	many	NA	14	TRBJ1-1	CASSDPGAGTEAFF	TGTGCCAGTAGTGACCCGGGAGCCGGGACTGAAGCTTTCTTT
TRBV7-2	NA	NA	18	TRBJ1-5	CASSFESGTLGDNQPQHF	TGTGCCAGCAGCTTCGAATCCGGGACACTGGGGGATAATCAGCCCCAGCATTTT
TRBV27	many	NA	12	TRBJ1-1	CATGRTNTEAFF	TGTGCCACCGGACGGACGAACACTGAAGCTTTCTTT
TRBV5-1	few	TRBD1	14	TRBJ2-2	CASKGTGNTGELFF	TGCGCCAGCAAGGGGACAGGGAACACCGGGGAGCTGTTTTTT
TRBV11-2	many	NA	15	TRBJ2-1	CASSLSGPRHNEQFF	TGTGCCAGCAGCTTAAGCGGGCCAAGACACAATGAGCAGTTCTTC
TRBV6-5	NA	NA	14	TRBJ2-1	CASGWGLEAGEQFF	TGTGCCAGCGGTTGGGGGCTAGAAGCCGGGGAGCAGTTCTTC
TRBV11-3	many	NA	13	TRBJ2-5	CASSSWDEETQYF	TGTGCCAGCAGCTCCTGGGATGAGGAGACCCAGTACTTC
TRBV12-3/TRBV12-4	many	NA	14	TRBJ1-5	CASTGVEGRQPQHF	TGTGCCAGCACCGGGGTGGAGGGCCGGCAGCCCCAGCATTTT
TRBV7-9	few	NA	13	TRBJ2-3	CASSLTATSTQYF	TGTGCCAGCAGCTTAACAGCCACCTCGACGCAGTATTTT
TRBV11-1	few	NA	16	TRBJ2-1	CASSSRRLSSYNEQFF	TGTGCCAGCAGCTCTAGGCGCCTGAGCTCCTACAATGAGCAGTTCTTC
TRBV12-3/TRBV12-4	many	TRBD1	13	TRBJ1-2	CASSLTGESGYTF	TGTGCCAGCAGCCTTACAGGGGAATCCGGCTACACCTTC
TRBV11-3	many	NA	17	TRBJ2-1	CASSSRGRGVRDNEQFF	TGTGCCAGCAGCTCAAGAGGGCGGGGAGTAAGGGACAATGAGCAGTTCTTC
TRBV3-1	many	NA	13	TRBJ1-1	CASSQDRGTEAFF	TGTGCCAGCAGCCAAGATAGGGGCACTGAAGCTTTCTTT
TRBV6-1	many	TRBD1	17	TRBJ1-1	CASSAGTGHSLNTEAFF	TGTGCCAGCAGTGCCGGGACAGGGCATTCCTTGAACACTGAAGCTTTCTTT
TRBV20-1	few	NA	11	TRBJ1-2	CSAGGDYGYTF	TGCAGTGCTGGGGGGGACTATGGCTACACCTTC
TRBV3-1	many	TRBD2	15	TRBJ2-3	CASRLAGGSTDTQYF	TGTGCCAGCAGACTAGCGGGAGGAAGCACAGATACGCAGTATTTT
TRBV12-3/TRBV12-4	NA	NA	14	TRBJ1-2	CASSSQLGSYGYTF	TGTGCCAGCAGCTCCCAGCTGGGCTCCTATGGCTACACCTTC
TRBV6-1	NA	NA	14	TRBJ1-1	CASSSRIEGREAFF	TGTGCCAGCAGTTCCCGTATAGAAGGTCGAGAAGCTTTCTTT